This T cell receptor (beta chain) was documented in a study of T cells in Graves' hyperthyroidism and ophthalmopathy. Hyperthyroidism patients were newly diagnosed, had disease duration under 2 months, and were aged 18 to 65 years. Before ophthalmopathy appeared, progressors gave blood at initial hyperthyroidism diagnosis. It was RNA transcripts that yielded the amplified TCR beta CDR3 regions. HTBI primers were used for first-round RT-PCR of the TCR CDR3. From the multiplex PCR reads, TCRdb called clonotypes with MiXCR, one entry per CDR3 protein. Among more than 350,000 distinct CDR3 sequences listed, about a sixth were seen once. Points from the study as a whole: Ophthalmopathy was told apart from stable hyperthyroidism by a 13 V-J model. The model anticipated ophthalmopathy a median approximately 6.7 months pre-onset.

Turning to this clonotype: Antigen: not known.

CDR3 length: 19 residues. Trimming cost V 1 base and J 2 bases; bases outside gene matches: 14. This TCR derives from a woman aged 30 to 39 with Graves' hyperthyroidism that later progressed to Graves' ophthalmopathy. This chain links TRBV12-3 or TRBV12-4 with TRBJ2-7; 10 bases map to TRBD1. The sample comprised blood. Here the CDR3 reads CASSLVGQGSRTFPYEQYF. The CDR3 DNA follows: TGTGCCAGCAGTTTAGTGGGACAGGGGTCCCGTACTTTCCCCTACGAGCAGTACTTC.